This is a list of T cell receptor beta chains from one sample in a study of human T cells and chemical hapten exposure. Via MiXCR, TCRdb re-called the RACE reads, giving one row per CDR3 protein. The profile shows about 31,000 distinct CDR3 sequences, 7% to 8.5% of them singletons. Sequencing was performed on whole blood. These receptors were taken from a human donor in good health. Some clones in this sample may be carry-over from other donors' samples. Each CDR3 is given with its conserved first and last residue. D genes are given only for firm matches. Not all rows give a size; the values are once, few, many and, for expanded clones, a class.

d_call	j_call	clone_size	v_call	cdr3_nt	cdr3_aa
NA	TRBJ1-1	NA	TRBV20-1	TGCAGTGCTAGTGGAGGTAACATGAACACTGAAGCTTTCTTT	CSASGGNMNTEAFF
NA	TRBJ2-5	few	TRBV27	TGTGCCAGCAGAGGAAAGGAGACCCAGTACTTC	CASRGKETQYF
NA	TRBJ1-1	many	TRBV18	TGTGCCAGCTCACCACCGGGCTCTGCTACTGAAGCTTTCTTT	CASSPPGSATEAFF
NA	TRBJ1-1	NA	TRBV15	TGTGCCACCAGCAGAGACACGAACACTGAAGCTTTCTTT	CATSRDTNTEAFF
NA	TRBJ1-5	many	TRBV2	TGTGCCAGCAGTCTACCCAATCAGCCCCAGCATTTT	CASSLPNQPQHF
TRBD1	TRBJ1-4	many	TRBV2	TGTGCCAGCAGTGAAGCGGGACAGGGTTTCGAAAAACTGTTTTTT	CASSEAGQGFEKLFF
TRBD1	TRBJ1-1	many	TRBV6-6	TGTGCCAGCAGACAGGGGGCGAGGAACACTGAAGCTTTCTTT	CASRQGARNTEAFF
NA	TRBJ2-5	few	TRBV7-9	TGTGCCAGCAGCTTGATGGACGAGAGAAAGACCCAGTACTTC	CASSLMDERKTQYF
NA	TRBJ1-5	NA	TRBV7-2	TGTGCCAGCAGCTTAGGTGGGGGGGCTCGGCAGCCCCAGCATTTT	CASSLGGGARQPQHF
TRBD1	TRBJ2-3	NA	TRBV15	TGTGCCACCAGCAGCGATCCCGGGACAGTCTGGACAGATACGCAGTATTTT	CATSSDPGTVWTDTQYF
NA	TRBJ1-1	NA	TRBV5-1	TGCGCCAGCAGCTCACTTGAAAGGGGCAACACTGAAGCTTTCTTT	CASSSLERGNTEAFF
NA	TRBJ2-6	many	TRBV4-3	TGCGCCAGCAGCCAAGATCGCGGGTTTTACTCTGGGGCCAACGTCCTGACTTTC	CASSQDRGFYSGANVLTF
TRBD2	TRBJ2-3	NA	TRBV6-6	TGTGCCAGCAGTTACCCTCACGGGACTAGCGGAGCCGCGGCTACGCAGTATTTT	CASSYPHGTSGAAATQYF
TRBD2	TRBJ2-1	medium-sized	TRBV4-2	TGTGCCAGCAGCCAAGCGACTAGCGGAGCTTACAATGAGCAGTTCTTC	CASSQATSGAYNEQFF
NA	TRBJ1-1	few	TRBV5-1	TGCGCCAGCAGCTTGGCCATACAGGGAAAGAACACTGAAGCTTTCTTT	CASSLAIQGKNTEAFF
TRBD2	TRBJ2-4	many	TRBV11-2	TGTGCCAGCAGCTTAAATAGCGGGAGGCGAGCCAAAAACATTCAGTACTTC	CASSLNSGRRAKNIQYF
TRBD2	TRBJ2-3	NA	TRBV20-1	TGCAGTGCCCATGAGAGCGGGGCCTCTAGCACAGATACGCAGTATTTT	CSAHESGASSTDTQYF
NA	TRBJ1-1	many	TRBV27	TGTGCCAGCAGTCTATTCATGAACACTGAAGCTTTCTTT	CASSLFMNTEAFF
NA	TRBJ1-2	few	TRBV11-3	TGTGCCAGCAGCTCCTCAAGGGGCAATGGCTACACCTTC	CASSSSRGNGYTF
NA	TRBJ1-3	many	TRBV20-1	TGCAGTGCTAGATCTCATATCCCGGGCTCTGGAAACACCATATATTTT	CSARSHIPGSGNTIYF
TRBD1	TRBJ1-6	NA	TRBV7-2	TGTGCCAGCAGAGGGGGGGGACAGAGTCAACCCCTCCACTTT	CASRGGGQSQPLHF
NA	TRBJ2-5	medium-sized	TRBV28	TGTGCCAGCAGTTTGGAGCAGCCTCAAGAGACCCAGTACTTC	CASSLEQPQETQYF
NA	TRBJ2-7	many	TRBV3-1	TGTGCCAGCAGCCGCTCCGAAAGTGGTTACGAGCAGTACTTC	CASSRSESGYEQYF
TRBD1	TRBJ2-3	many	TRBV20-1	TGCAGTGGCTACCAGGGGGCGTTAGGCACAGATACGCAGTATTTT	CSGYQGALGTDTQYF
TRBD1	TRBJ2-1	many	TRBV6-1	TGTGCCAGCAGTTATCAAACAGGGGTCCTCTCCTACAATGAGCAGTTCTTC	CASSYQTGVLSYNEQFF
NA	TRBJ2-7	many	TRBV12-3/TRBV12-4	TGTGCCAGCAGTTTGGGGGTGGCCTACGAGCAGTACTTC	CASSLGVAYEQYF
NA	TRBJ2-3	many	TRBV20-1	TGCAGTGCTAGGATCCCCGTTCTGGATACGCAGTATTTT	CSARIPVLDTQYF
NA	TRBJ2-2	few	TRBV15	TGTGCCACCAACCTCGCGAACACCGGGGAGCTGTTTTTT	CATNLANTGELFF
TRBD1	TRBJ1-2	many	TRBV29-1	TGCAGCGCCGGACAGGGAGTCTATGGCTACACCTTC	CSAGQGVYGYTF
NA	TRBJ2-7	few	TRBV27	TGTGCCAGCAGTCTCGACTGGTCCTACGAGCAGTACTTC	CASSLDWSYEQYF
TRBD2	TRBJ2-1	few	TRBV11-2	TGTGCCAGCAGGCCCCTAGCGGGGGGGGGCAATGAGCAGTTCTTC	CASRPLAGGGNEQFF
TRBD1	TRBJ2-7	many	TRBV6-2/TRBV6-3	TGTGCCAGCAGTTACGGACAGGGCCGCTTATCCTACGAGCAGTACTTC	CASSYGQGRLSYEQYF
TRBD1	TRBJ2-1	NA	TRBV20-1	TGCAGTGCTACGCCACAGGGGGGACGAGGCAGCTCCTACAATGAGCAGTTCTTC	CSATPQGGRGSSYNEQFF
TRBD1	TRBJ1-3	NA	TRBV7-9	TGTGCCAGCATCGACAGGGCCTCTGGAAACACCATATATTTT	CASIDRASGNTIYF
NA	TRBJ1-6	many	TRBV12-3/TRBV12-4	TGTGCCAGCAGTTTGAGGAGGAACTATAATTCACCCCTCCACTTT	CASSLRRNYNSPLHF
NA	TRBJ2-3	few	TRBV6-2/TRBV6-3	TGTGCCAGCAGTTACTCGAGGGGTAGTAGGTCAGATACGCAGTATTTT	CASSYSRGSRSDTQYF
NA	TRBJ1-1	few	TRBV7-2	TGTGCCAGCAGCGTGGGAGTCACTGAAGCTTTCTTT	CASSVGVTEAFF
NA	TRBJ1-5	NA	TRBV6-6	TGTGCCAGCAGTTACTCTACCCGGCAAAGATATAGCAATCAGCCCCAGCATTTT	CASSYSTRQRYSNQPQHF
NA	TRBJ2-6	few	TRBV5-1	TGCGCCAGCAGCTTGGACTCTGGGGCCAACGTCCTGACTTTC	CASSLDSGANVLTF
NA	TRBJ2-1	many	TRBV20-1	TGCAGTGCTAGAGATCGGGTCTTTACCTACAATGAGCAGTTCTTC	CSARDRVFTYNEQFF
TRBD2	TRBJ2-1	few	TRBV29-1	TGCAGCGTTGCACGGGAGGAGGGGAATGAGCAGTTCTTC	CSVAREEGNEQFF
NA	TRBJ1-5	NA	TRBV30	TGTGCCTGGAGTGTGGGCCTGGGCAATCAGCCCCAGCATTTT	CAWSVGLGNQPQHF
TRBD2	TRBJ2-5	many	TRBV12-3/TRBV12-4	TGTGCCAGCAGTTTTGGGGACTACAACCAAGAGACCCAGTACTTC	CASSFGDYNQETQYF
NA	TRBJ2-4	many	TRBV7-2	TGTGCCAGCAGCATAAGACTAGCCAAAAACATTCAGTACTTC	CASSIRLAKNIQYF
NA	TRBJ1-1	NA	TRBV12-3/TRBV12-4	TGTGCCAGCAGTGGCTCAGACAGGACTGAAGCTTTCTTT	CASSGSDRTEAFF
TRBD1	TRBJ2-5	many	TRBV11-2	TGTGCCAGCAGCTTCGGACAGGCTGAGACCCAGTACTTC	CASSFGQAETQYF
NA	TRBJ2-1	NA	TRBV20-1	TGCAGTGCTAGAGATACTAGGGCTGCGAGCAATGAGCAGTTCTTC	CSARDTRAASNEQFF
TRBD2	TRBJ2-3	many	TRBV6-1	TGTGCCAGCAGTGAACTAGCGGGAGCAGATACGCAGTATTTT	CASSELAGADTQYF
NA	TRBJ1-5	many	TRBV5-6	TGTGCCAGCAGCTCCCACGGTGAGGGAATTGGCAATCAGCCCCAGCATTTT	CASSSHGEGIGNQPQHF